The 16 T cell receptor beta chains below come from one sample, sequenced in a study of T cells in Graves' hyperthyroidism and ophthalmopathy. TCR beta CDR3 regions were amplified from RNA transcripts. Carried out on the TCR CDR3, a first-round RT-PCR used the HTBI primer set. Each CDR3 protein gets one entry after TCRdb re-called the multiplex PCR reads with MiXCR. The sample lists more than 350,000 distinct CDR3 sequences, approximately 14% occurring once. Sequencing was performed on blood. The origin of the receptors is a woman aged 55-70 years with Graves' ophthalmopathy.

This clonotype was picked up many times. The gene calls are TRBV11-1 and TRBJ2-1; 9 positions match TRBD1. CDR3 length: 17 amino acids. V was pared by 2 bases and J by 7 bases, with 12 bases of the junction left unmatched. CDR1 is SGHAT and CDR2 is FQDESV in the germline V gene (reference sequence). The CDR3: CASSLSGTGSVSNEQFF. In DNA form, the CDR3 reads TGTGCCAGCAGCTTATCCGGGACAGGGAGCGTCTCTAATGAGCAGTTCTTC.

This clonotype was picked up many times. The gene calls are TRBV28 and TRBJ2-1, with D maybe TRBD1 (6 bases). The V gene's germline CDR1 is MDHEN and CDR2 SYDVKM. Trimming took off 2 bases at V and 2 bases at J, with 16 bases between the two ends. CDR3 size: 17 residues. Here the CDR3 reads CASSLKGVGFAYNEQFF. Written as DNA, the CDR3 is TGTGCCAGCAGTTTAAAGGGGGTAGGATTTGCCTACAATGAGCAGTTCTTC. The whole variable domain, remainder taken from reference TRBV28 and TRBJ2-1, is DVKVTQSSRYLVKRTGEKVFLECVQDMDHENMFWYRQDPGLGLRLIYFSYDVKMKEKGDIPEGYSVSREKKERFSLILESASTNQTSMYLCASSLKGVGFAYNEQFFGPGTRLTVL.

This clonotype showed up just a few times. This rearrangement joins TRBV27 to TRBJ2-1; no clear D gene. V was shortened by 2 bases and J by 6 bases, with 8 bases between the two germline ends. CDR1 MNHEY and CDR2 SMNVEV come from the germline V gene (reference sequence). The CDR3 contains 13 residues. The CDR3 region has the DNA TGTGCCAGCAGTTTAACCAGCACCAATGAGCAGTTCTTC. This gives the protein CASSLTSTNEQFF.

The chain is built from TRBV5-1 and TRBJ2-7; the match to TRBD2 covers 11 bases. The V gene's germline CDR1 is SGHRS and CDR2 YFSETQ. Germline trimming cut 5 bases from V and 5 bases from J; bases unmatched to any gene: 21. The CDR3 spans 19 residues. The CDR3 sequence is CASRYGTSGPTGARDEQYF. For the CDR3, the DNA is TGCGCCAGCAGATACGGGACTAGCGGCCCAACGGGGGCCAGGGACGAGCAGTACTTC. The full variable domain, in which reference TRBV5-1 and TRBJ2-7 provide the parts outside the CDR3, is KAGVTQTPRYLIKTRGQQVTLSCSPISGHRSVSWYQQTPGQGLQFLFEYFSETQRNKGNFPGRFSGRQFSNSRSEMNVSTLELGDSALYLCASRYGTSGPTGARDEQYFGPGTRLTVT.

This clonotype was seen at least ten times. V is TRBV20-1 and J is TRBJ2-5, with D perhaps matching TRBD2 (6 bases). Trimming removed 5 bases from V and 5 bases from J, with 15 bases in between. The CDR3 is 13 residues long. Germline V gives CDR1 DFQATT, CDR2 SNEGSKA (reference sequence). The CDR3 here is CSASGEPLETQYF. CDR3 DNA sequence: TGCAGTGCTTCGGGAGAGCCCTTGGAGACCCAGTACTTC.

This clonotype has a count of ten or more. V gene TRBV12-3 or TRBV12-4 combines with J gene TRBJ2-3, with D perhaps TRBD1 or TRBD2 (6 bases each). Between the trimmed V and J ends, which lost 7 bases and 5 bases, there was a span of 19 bases. The CDR3 sequence is 15 residues long. This CDR3 reads CASNPTGAWRDTQYF. For the CDR3, the DNA is TGTGCCAGCAACCCAACGGGGGCCTGGAGAGATACGCAGTATTTT.

This clonotype was recorded at least ten times. CDR3 in amino acids: CASSSGQAINQPQHF. CDR3 nucleotides: TGTGCCAGCAGTTCGGGGCAGGCCATCAATCAGCCCCAGCATTTT. The rearrangement joins TRBV6-2 or TRBV6-3 to TRBJ1-5; maybe TRBD1 (5 bases). CDR3 size: 15 residues. The V gene lost 4 bases and the J gene lost 3 bases, with 13 bases spanning the gap. Germline CDR1 is MNHEY and CDR2 is SVGEGT.

V is TRBV7-2 and J is TRBJ2-5, with D tentatively TRBD1 or TRBD2 (5 bases each). Trimming removed 4 bases from V and 0 bases from J, with 18 bases in between. Per the germline V gene, CDR1 is SGHTA and CDR2 is FQGNSA. The CDR3 runs 17 residues. The CDR3 bases are TGTGCCAGCAGCTCCCGGTGGGACCAGTCGTACCAAGAGACCCAGTACTTC. Its translation: CASSSRWDQSYQETQYF.

This clonotype was detected only a few times. The rearrangement joins TRBV28 to TRBJ2-2; D perhaps matches TRBD1 (5 bases). The V end was cut by 2 bases, the J end by 6 bases, with 16 bases between. Germline loops: CDR1 MDHEN, CDR2 SYDVKM. There are 16 residues in the CDR3. The CDR3 here is CASSLGRAVGSGELFF. The CDR3 coding sequence is TGTGCCAGCAGTTTAGGCAGGGCAGTAGGCTCCGGGGAGCTGTTTTTT.

This clonotype was seen at least ten times. With a much larger clone just one base away, this may be a read error. This sequence joins TRBV27 and TRBJ2-1; 7 bases match TRBD1. Trimming took 6 bases from V and 5 from J; bases not matched to a gene: 1. This CDR3 contains 12 residues. Looked up from germline, CDR1 is MNHEY and CDR2 is SMNVEV (reference sequence). The CDR3 region is CASRQGNNEQFF. The DNA of the CDR3 is TGTGCCAGCAGACAGGGGAACAATGAGCAGTTCTTC.

This clonotype showed up many times. The chain combines TRBV28 with TRBJ1-5; possibly TRBD1 for D (6 bases). The V and J ends lost 2 bases and 6 bases respectively, with 11 bases between them. CDR1 and CDR2 (germline): MDHEN, SYDVKM. This CDR3 has 14 amino acids. The CDR3 sequence: CASSLGRGGQPQHF. As DNA, the CDR3 is TGTGCCAGCAGTTTAGGCAGGGGCGGTCAGCCCCAGCATTTT. Full variable domain (outside the CDR3, taken from reference TRBV28 and TRBJ1-5): DVKVTQSSRYLVKRTGEKVFLECVQDMDHENMFWYRQDPGLGLRLIYFSYDVKMKEKGDIPEGYSVSREKKERFSLILESASTNQTSMYLCASSLGRGGQPQHFGDGTRLSIL.

This clonotype was counted only a few times. The DNA of the CDR3 is TGTGCCAGCTGGGCGGGACAGGGCTTCAACACCATATATTTT. Residues: CASWAGQGFNTIYF. The chain is built from TRBV12-3 or TRBV12-4 and TRBJ1-3; 9 nucleotides agree with TRBD1. This CDR3 spans 14 amino acids. V lost 8 bases to trimming and J lost 7 bases; unmatched junction nucleotides: 9.

This clonotype has at least ten counts. The chain joins TRBV5-1 to TRBJ2-7; no clear D gene. Trimming removed 0 bases from V and 4 bases from J, with 11 bases in between. The CDR3 extends over 14 amino acids. The germline gives CDR1 SGHRS, CDR2 YFSETQ. CDR3 region: CASSLEGTLYEQYF. The CDR3 DNA sequence: TGCGCCAGCAGCTTGGAGGGCACTTTATACGAGCAGTACTTC. Full variable domain (remainder filled in from reference TRBV5-1 and TRBJ2-7): KAGVTQTPRYLIKTRGQQVTLSCSPISGHRSVSWYQQTPGQGLQFLFEYFSETQRNKGNFPGRFSGRQFSNSRSEMNVSTLELGDSALYLCASSLEGTLYEQYFGPGTRLTVT.

The table lists this clonotype with many counts. CDR3 in DNA: TGTGCCAGCAGTCCACCGGGACAGGGCCTGCGGGAGCAGTACTTC. Its protein is CASSPPGQGLREQYF. The gene calls are TRBV12-3 or TRBV12-4 and TRBJ2-7, with 9 bases aligning to TRBD1. The CDR3 runs to 15 residues. V dropped 5 bases and J dropped 7; count of bases not matched to a gene: 12.

The sample holds a few counts of this clonotype. The J gene is TRBJ2-2, the V gene TRBV7-9; D is undetermined. Trimming removed 0 bases at V and 4 bases at J, with 9 bases between. This CDR3 region has 15 residues. CDR1 and CDR2 from the germline V gene are SEHNR and FQNEAQ (reference sequence). The DNA for the CDR3 is TGTGCCAGCAGCTTAGCAGGTCCGACCACCGGGGAGCTGTTTTTT. Its translation: CASSLAGPTTGELFF.

This clonotype was seen repeatedly, ten times or more. The gene calls are TRBV28 and TRBJ2-1, with 8 bases aligning to TRBD2. Germline loops: CDR1 MDHEN, CDR2 SYDVKM. This CDR3 region has 18 residues. V gave up 8 bases and J gave up 0 bases; unmatched junction bases: 15. CDR3 sequence (DNA): TGTGCCAGCCACTCGACAAAAACTAGCGGAAGCTCCTACAATGAGCAGTTCTTC. This codes for CASHSTKTSGSSYNEQFF. Looking up the rest from reference TRBV28 and TRBJ2-1 gives the full variable domain: DVKVTQSSRYLVKRTGEKVFLECVQDMDHENMFWYRQDPGLGLRLIYFSYDVKMKEKGDIPEGYSVSREKKERFSLILESASTNQTSMYLCASHSTKTSGSSYNEQFFGPGTRLTVL.